The 3 T cell receptor beta chains below all came from one sample that was sequenced in a study of blood T cell repertoires in COVID-19. Data came from immunoSEQ multiplex PCR; TCRdb stores just in-frame clones and leaves some out. The sample holds approximately 240,000 clones, around 90% seen once. Specimen: PBMCs or T cells enriched from blood (not recorded which). These TCRs come from a young woman who had recovered from COVID-19.

The gene calls are TRBV29-1 and TRBJ2-2; 9 positions match TRBD2. Germline lookup yields CDR1 SQVTM and CDR2 ANQGSEA. V was pared by 5 bases and J by 1 base, with 8 bases of the junction left unmatched. The CDR3 sequence is 16 residues long. As DNA, the CDR3 is TGCAGCGTTTCTTTTCAACTAGCGGGGAACACCGGGGAGCTGTTTTTT. Translated, it gives CSVSFQLAGNTGELFF.

The rearrangement links TRBV3-1 (or the pseudogene TRBV3-2) to TRBJ1-4, with 8 bases that match TRBD1. Germline CDR1 LGHDT, CDR2 YNNKEL (reference sequence). V lost 6 bases to trimming and J lost 8 bases; unmatched junction nucleotides: 20. CDR3 length: 18 residues. The CDR3 region is CASRRGQGSAHGMEKLFF. In DNA, the CDR3 is TGTGCCAGCAGACGAGGACAGGGAAGTGCCCATGGGATGGAAAAACTGTTTTTT.

The chain has TRBV28 and TRBJ2-3; D gene unclear. Trimming took off 0 bases at V and 3 bases at J, with 7 bases between the two ends. Germline values: CDR1 MDHEN, CDR2 SYDVKM. This CDR3 comprises 14 residues. The CDR3 is CASSLWARTDTQYF. CDR3 sequence (DNA): TGTGCCAGCAGTTTATGGGCTAGGACAGATACGCAGTATTTT.